This T cell receptor (beta chain) emerged from a study of T cells in Graves' hyperthyroidism and ophthalmopathy. The CDR3 contains 15 residues. V shed 0 bases and J shed 5 bases, with 10 bases lying between them. In germline, CDR1 is KGHSH, CDR2 LQKENI. This clonotype was seen more than once but under ten times. Uncontrolled infection, other autoimmune disease, pregnancy or lactation excluded patients. It was RNA transcripts that yielded the amplified TCR beta CDR3 regions. The HTBI primer set drove a first-round RT-PCR of the TCR CDR3. TCRdb fed the multiplex PCR reads into MiXCR, producing one record per CDR3 protein. Of around 250,000 distinct CDR3 sequences in the sample, roughly 14% are singletons; the top ten hold about 14%.

The sequence was collected from a woman aged 40-49 years with Graves' hyperthyroidism that later progressed to Graves' ophthalmopathy. Sequencing was carried out using blood. The V gene is TRBV18, the J gene TRBJ2-2; no reliable D call. CDR3 loop: CASSPPGSGTGELFF. The CDR3 nucleotides are TGTGCCAGCTCACCACCTGGCAGTGGGACCGGGGAGCTGTTTTTT.